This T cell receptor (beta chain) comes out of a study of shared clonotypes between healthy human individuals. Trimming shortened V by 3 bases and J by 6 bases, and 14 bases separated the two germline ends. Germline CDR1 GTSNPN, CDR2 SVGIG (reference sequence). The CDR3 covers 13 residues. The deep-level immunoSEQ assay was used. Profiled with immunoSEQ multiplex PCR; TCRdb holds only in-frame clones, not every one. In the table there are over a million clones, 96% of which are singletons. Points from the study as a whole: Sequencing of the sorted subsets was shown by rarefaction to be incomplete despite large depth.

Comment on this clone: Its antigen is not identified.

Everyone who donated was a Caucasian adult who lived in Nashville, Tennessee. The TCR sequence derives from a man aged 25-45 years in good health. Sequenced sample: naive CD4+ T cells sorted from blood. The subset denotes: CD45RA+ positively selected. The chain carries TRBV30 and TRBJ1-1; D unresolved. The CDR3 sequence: CAWSLRSLAEAFF. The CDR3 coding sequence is TGTGCCTGGAGCCTAAGGAGTTTAGCTGAAGCTTTCTTT. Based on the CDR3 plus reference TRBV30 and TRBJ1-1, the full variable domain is SQTIHQWPATLVQPVGSPLSLECTVEGTSNPNLYWYRQAAGRGLQLLFYSVGIGQISSEVPQNLSASRPQDRQFILSSKKLLLSDSGFYLCAWSLRSLAEAFFGQGTRLTVV.